This T cell receptor (beta chain) was sequenced during a study of blood T cell repertoires in COVID-19. Study-level background: The United States, Italy and Spain provided the acute and convalescent COVID-19 samples. In each case, the material was cDNA or gDNA derived from T cells, B-cell-depleted T cells, or PBMCs.

Germline-derived CDR1 and CDR2 are SGHNT and YENEEA. The CDR3 runs 15 residues. V was pared by 5 bases and J by 6 bases, with 11 bases of the junction left unmatched. Original methodology: Cell counts per sample came from amplifying reference gene primers. Libraries were prepared by immunoSEQ multiplex PCR; TCRdb keeps only in-frame clonotypes and omits some of them. Clone size and V and J calls were adopted from that table, with D and trimming inferred from the DNA. This table holds some 240,000 clones, about 79% found once. This sequence was found in a woman in her forties who had recovered from COVID-19. What was sequenced was peripheral blood. This chain connects TRBV11-3 to TRBJ2-7; 9 bases line up with TRBD1. The CDR3 sequence is CASSQSGTGRREQYF. As DNA, the CDR3 is TGTGCCAGCAGCCAGTCCGGGACAGGGCGGCGCGAGCAGTACTTC.